Each of the 2 T cell receptor beta chains below was sequenced from the same sample in a study of CD8 T cells in Susac syndrome. It was with random hexamers that roughly 0.5 to 1 ug RNA was reverse transcribed. TCRdb re-called the immunoSEQ multiplex PCR reads with MiXCR, one entry per CDR3 protein. The table includes some 260,000 distinct CDR3 sequences, 70% to 90% detected once. The specimen sequenced was CD8+ T cells from PBMCs. All receptors come from a human donor with multiple sclerosis.

The V and J genes are TRBV7-9 and TRBJ2-1; 8 bases map to TRBD2. CDR3 length: 16 residues. Germline V gene lookup returns CDR1 SEHNR and CDR2 FQNEAQ (reference sequence). V dropped 5 bases and J dropped 8; count of bases not matched to a gene: 14. Here the CDR3 DNA reads TGTGCCAGCAGCCATAACCCCCGGGAGGGCCTCGATGAGCAGTTCTTC. Translating it yields CASSHNPREGLDEQFF.

The CDR3 DNA reads TGTGCCAGCAGTTTTCCCCGAGTGGGGGAGCTGTTTTTT. Translated, it gives CASSFPRVGELFF. J is TRBJ2-2 and V is TRBV9, with D hard to call. V was shortened by 5 bases and J by 8 bases, with 13 bases between the two germline ends. Germline V CDR1 and CDR2: SGDLS, YYNGEE. CDR3 size: 13 residues.